This T cell receptor (beta chain) was sequenced in a study of identical twins. The CDR3 has 14 amino acids. CDR1 and CDR2 (germline): LNHNV, YYDKDF (reference sequence). Trimming pared 1 base from V and 2 bases from J, leaving 8 bases between. This clonotype was counted a few times. TCRdb analysed the 5' RACE reads with MiXCR anew, one entry per CDR3 protein. The sample records about 720,000 distinct CDR3 sequences, 15% to 20% being singletons. This sample was also put to use in a study of T cells expressing NK-cell markers. That source reports: It was sorted CD3+CD56-NKG2C+, CD3+CD56+NKG2C- and CD3+CD56+NKG2C+ T cells that provided the TCR beta repertoires.

Sequenced input: PBMCs. This TCR derives from a woman aged 18-35 years in good health. The V gene is TRBV15, the J gene TRBJ2-5; D remains ambiguous. The CDR3 region is CATSRGSPQETQYF. Written as DNA, the CDR3 is TGTGCCACCAGCAGAGGTTCCCCACAAGAGACCCAGTACTTC.